Presented here are 5 T cell receptor beta chains from one specimen sequenced in a study of T cell repertoires in cytomegalovirus infection. Using its own MiXCR run on the reads, TCRdb lists one record per CDR3 protein. The sample shows 600,000 to 800,000 distinct CDR3 sequences, approximately 25% of them seen only once. Sequenced material: CD8+ T cells from PBMCs. These receptors originate from a human donor in good health (CMV status not recorded). Some clones in this sample may be carry-over from other donors' samples.

This chain links TRBV12-3 or TRBV12-4 with TRBJ2-3; TRBD2 matches at 10 bases. The CDR3 is 17 residues long. V dropped 5 bases and J dropped 4; count of bases not matched to a gene: 12. The CDR3 protein is CASSGATSGVVADTQYF. CDR3 sequence (DNA): TGTGCCAGCAGTGGGGCCACTAGCGGGGTTGTCGCAGATACGCAGTATTTT.

This clonotype was seen many times. The chain uses TRBV6-2 or TRBV6-3 and TRBJ2-1; TRBD1 matches at 8 bases. This CDR3 has 15 residues. V lost 4 bases and J lost 2; bases outside the gene matches: 4. Germline CDR1 MNHEY, CDR2 SVGEGT. DNA for the CDR3: TGTGCCAGCAGTTTGACAGGGGCAACCTACAATGAGCAGTTCTTC. This translates into CASSLTGATYNEQFF.

This clonotype was seen many times. Written as DNA, the CDR3 is TGTGCCAGCAGTCGTCACAGGTTTACCTTAAACTACAATGAGCAGTTCTTC. This translates into CASSRHRFTLNYNEQFF. The V gene is TRBV7-9, the J gene TRBJ2-1, with TRBD1 as a possible D gene (5 bases). CDR3 size: 17 residues. Per the germline V gene, CDR1 is SEHNR and CDR2 is FQNEAQ (reference sequence). The V gene lost 6 bases and the J gene lost 3 bases, with 21 bases spanning the gap.

Ten or more counts support this clonotype. This chain links TRBV12-3 or TRBV12-4 with TRBJ2-1; tentatively, D is TRBD2 (6 bases). The CDR3 loop spans 14 amino acids. The V end lost 6 bases, the J end lost 7 bases, and 16 bases lay between the germline ends. The CDR3 nucleotides are TGTGCCAGCAGCCCCACTGATGGGGGGAATGAGCAGTTCTTC. This encodes CASSPTDGGNEQFF.

This clonotype was observed a handful of times. This chain uses TRBV6-8 with TRBJ2-7; D may match TRBD1 or TRBD2 (5 bases each). With 4 bases removed from V and 0 bases from J, the gap between germline ends came to 7 bases. The CDR3 spans 13 residues. Germline V lookup: CDR1 MNHGY, CDR2 SAAAGT. CDR3: CASSLGVSYEQYV. The CDR3 region has the DNA TGTGCCAGCAGTTTGGGGGTCTCCTACGAGCAGTACGTC.